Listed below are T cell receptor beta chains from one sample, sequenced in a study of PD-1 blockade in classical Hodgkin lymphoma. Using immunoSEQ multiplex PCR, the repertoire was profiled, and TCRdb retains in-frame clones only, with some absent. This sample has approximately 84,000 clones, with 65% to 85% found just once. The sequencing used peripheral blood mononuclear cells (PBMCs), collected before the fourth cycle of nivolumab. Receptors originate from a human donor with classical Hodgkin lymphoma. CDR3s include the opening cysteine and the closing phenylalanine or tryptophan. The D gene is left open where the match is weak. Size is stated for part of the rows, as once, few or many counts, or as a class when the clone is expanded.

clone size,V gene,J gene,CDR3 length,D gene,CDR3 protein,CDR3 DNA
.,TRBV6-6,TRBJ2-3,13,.,CASSPWAATTQYF,TGTGCCAGCTCCCCCTGGGCGGCAACTACGCAGTATTTT
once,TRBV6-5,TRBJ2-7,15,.,CASRPPGGRSNEQYF,TGTGCCAGCAGGCCCCCGGGCGGGCGATCGAACGAGCAGTACTTC
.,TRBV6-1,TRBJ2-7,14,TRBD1,CASNGQGASYEQYF,TGTGCCAGCAACGGACAGGGGGCTTCTTACGAGCAGTACTTC
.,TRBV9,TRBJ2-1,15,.,CASSADQGTYNEQFF,TGTGCCAGCAGCGCAGACCAGGGGACCTACAATGAGCAGTTCTTC
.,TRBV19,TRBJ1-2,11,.,CASQENYGYTF,TGTGCCAGCCAGGAGAACTATGGCTACACCTTC
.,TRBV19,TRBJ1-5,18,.,CASSFSAGGRAHNQPQHF,TGTGCCAGTAGTTTTTCCGCAGGAGGGCGAGCTCACAATCAGCCCCAGCATTTT
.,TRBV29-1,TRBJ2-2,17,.,CSVVSGTPPNLAGELFF,TGCAGCGTGGTCTCCGGGACACCTCCGAACCTGGCCGGGGAGCTGTTTTTT
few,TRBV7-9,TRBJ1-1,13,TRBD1,CASSLGQHTEAFF,TGTGCCAGCAGCTTGGGACAGCACACTGAAGCTTTCTTT
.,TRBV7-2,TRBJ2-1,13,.,CASSSELYNEQFF,TGTGCCAGCAGCTCAGAACTCTACAATGAGCAGTTCTTC
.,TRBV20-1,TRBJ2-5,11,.,CSADPGETQYF,TGCAGTGCCGACCCCGGGGAGACCCAGTACTTC
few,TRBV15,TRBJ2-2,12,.,CATSTSTGELFF,TGTGCCACCAGCACAAGCACCGGGGAGCTGTTTTTT
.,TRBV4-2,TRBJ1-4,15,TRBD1,CASSQGTATNEKLFF,TGTGCCAGCAGCCAGGGGACAGCTACTAATGAAAAACTGTTTTTT
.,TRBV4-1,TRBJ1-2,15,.,CASSQDDGTNYGYTF,TGCGCCAGCAGCCAAGACGACGGAACTAACTATGGCTACACCTTC
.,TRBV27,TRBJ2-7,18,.,CASSFSAGGLREGYEQYF,TGTGCCAGCAGTTTCTCGGCAGGGGGCTTGCGGGAGGGGTACGAGCAGTACTTC
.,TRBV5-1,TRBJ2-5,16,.,CASSLVVVGIGETQYF,TGCGCCAGCAGCTTGGTCGTGGTGGGGATCGGAGAGACCCAGTACTTC
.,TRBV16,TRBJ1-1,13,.,CASSQFHTAEAFF,TGTGCCAGCAGCCAATTCCATACCGCGGAAGCTTTCTTT
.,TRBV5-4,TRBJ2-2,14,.,CASSSGLASGELFF,TGTGCCAGCAGCTCCGGGCTTGCGTCCGGGGAGCTGTTTTTT
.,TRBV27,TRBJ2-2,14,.,CASSFLRNTGELFF,TGTGCCAGCAGTTTTTTGCGAAACACCGGGGAGCTGTTTTTT
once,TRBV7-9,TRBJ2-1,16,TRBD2,CAMGGTAGAGENEQFF,TGTGCCATGGGGGGGACGGCTGGTGCGGGAGAGAATGAGCAGTTCTTC
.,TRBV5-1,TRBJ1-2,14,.,CASSLGQGIYGYTF,TGCGCCAGCAGCTTGGGGCAGGGGATCTATGGCTACACCTTC
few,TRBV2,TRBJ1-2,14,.,CASSEGLAVHGYTF,TGTGCCAGCAGTGAAGGGCTGGCAGTTCATGGCTACACCTTC
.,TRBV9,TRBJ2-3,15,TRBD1,CASSVGWTGADTQYF,TGTGCCAGCAGCGTAGGGTGGACAGGGGCAGATACGCAGTATTTT
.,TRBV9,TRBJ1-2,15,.,CASSVLWEPLYGYTF,TGTGCCAGCAGCGTGTTGTGGGAGCCCCTCTATGGCTACACCTTC
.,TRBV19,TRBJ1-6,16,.,CASSARTGSANSPLHF,TGTGCCAGTAGTGCCCGAACAGGTTCGGCTAATTCACCCCTCCACTTT
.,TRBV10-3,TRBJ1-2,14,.,CATARTETNYGYTF,TGTGCCACCGCCCGGACAGAAACTAACTATGGCTACACCTTC
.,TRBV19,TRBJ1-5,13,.,CASSYRGNQPQHF,TGTGCCAGTAGTTACAGGGGCAATCAGCCCCAGCATTTT
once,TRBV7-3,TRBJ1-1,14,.,CASSLAGGNTEAFF,TGTGCCAGCAGCTTAGCCGGGGGCAACACTGAAGCTTTCTTT
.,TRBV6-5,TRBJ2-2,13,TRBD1,CASSKGAFGELFF,TGTGCCAGCAGTAAGGGGGCCTTCGGGGAGCTGTTTTTT
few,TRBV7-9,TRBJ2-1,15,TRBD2,CASSLGTSAYNEQFF,TGTGCCAGCAGCCTCGGGACTAGCGCATACAATGAGCAGTTCTTC
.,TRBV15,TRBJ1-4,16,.,CATSRELGGALKKLFF,TGTGCCACCAGCAGGGAGCTCGGGGGGGCGCTTAAAAAACTGTTTTTT